This T cell receptor (beta chain) came from a study of blood T cell repertoires in COVID-19. At the level of the study: The United States, Italy and Spain supplied acute and convalescent COVID-19 samples.

V gave up 0 bases and J gave up 8 bases, with 6 bases separating them. The CDR3 length is 13 residues. Germline V gene data show CDR1 as SGHRS and CDR2 as YFSETQ. Per the original data handling: Estimated nucleated cell counts came from reference gene primer amplification. TCRdb keeps only in-frame clones here, not all; method: immunoSEQ multiplex PCR. V and J calls and clone size are as listed in that table; D and trimming were resolved from the DNA. Counted here are about 130,000 clones, around 79% occurring once; the ten biggest clones make up around 5%. While infection was still active, Seattle patients were enrolled and then followed longitudinally. This clone was seen more than once but under ten times.

The specimen sequenced was peripheral blood. The chain is built from TRBV5-1 and TRBJ1-6; TRBD1 is a possible D gene (5 bases). This TCR was sampled from an older woman with COVID-19, enrolled during active disease. CDR3 amino acids: CASSLEGDSPLHF. The DNA for the CDR3 is TGCGCCAGCAGCTTGGAAGGGGATTCACCCCTCCACTTT.